Listed here are 25 T cell receptor beta chains from one sample, sequenced in a study of T cell responses to AZD1222 COVID-19 vaccine. Measured with immunoSEQ multiplex PCR; TCRdb has only the in-frame clones, and not every one. The data contain roughly 70,000 clones, around 74% of them seen just once; the ten biggest clones take up 20% to 30%. This material consisted of peripheral blood, taken on day 0 of MenACWY control vaccination. Receptors were obtained from an adult in good health.

The chain employs TRBV6-5 and TRBJ2-7; unclear D gene. The germline V gene encodes CDR1 MNHEY and CDR2 SVGAGI. Trimming stripped 6 bases from V and 7 bases from J, with 19 bases between. The CDR3 has 14 amino acids. CDR3 sequence (DNA): TGTGCCAGCAGCTTGGGCCGCAAGGTCGGGGAGCAGTACTTC. Protein product: CASSLGRKVGEQYF.

This clone was seen a few times. The chain uses TRBV18 and TRBJ1-6; D is uncertain. The CDR3 runs 17 residues. V lost 3 bases and J lost 0, with 12 bases in between. Germline V gives CDR1 KGHSH, CDR2 LQKENI. DNA for the CDR3: TGTGCCAGCTCACCCGTTCAGGTCCGCTCCTATAATTCACCCCTCCACTTT. This gives the protein CASSPVQVRSYNSPLHF.

The CDR3 is CASSLIGYNEQFF. Here the CDR3 DNA reads TGTGCCAGCAGTTTAATCGGATACAATGAGCAGTTCTTC. The chain links TRBV12-3 or TRBV12-4 to TRBJ2-1, with D unclear. CDR3 length: 13 amino acids. With 2 bases removed from V and 4 bases from J, the gap between germline ends came to 6 bases.

V usage is TRBV7-9 and J usage is TRBJ1-6; perhaps TRBD1 as D (6 bases). Between the trimmed V and J ends, which lost 5 bases and 10 bases, there was a span of 18 bases. CDR1 is SEHNR and CDR2 is FQNEAQ in the germline V gene (reference sequence). The CDR3 is 15 amino acids. Here the CDR3 DNA reads TGTGCCAGCAGCCAACGAGAAGGGGGTAGCTCACCCCTCCACTTT. Residues: CASSQREGGSSPLHF.

The rearrangement links TRBV5-1 to TRBJ1-4, with D unresolved. The ends were cut back, 4 bases at V and 7 bases at J, with 11 bases in the middle. This CDR3 has 13 amino acids. Germline CDR1 is SGHRS and CDR2 is YFSETQ. The CDR3 loop reads CASSLARGEKLFF. The CDR3 DNA reads TGCGCCAGCAGCCTTGCGAGAGGTGAAAAACTGTTTTTT.

The chain joins TRBV11-2 to TRBJ2-7, with D perhaps matching TRBD1 (6 bases). Deletions cut 5 bases from V and 1 base from J, with 6 bases between. The CDR3 length is 12 residues. The V gene's germline CDR1 is SGHAT and CDR2 FQNNGV. CDR3 DNA: TGTGCCAGCAGCCAGGGGTCCTACGAGCAGTACTTC. Encoded protein: CASSQGSYEQYF.

The chain is built from TRBV5-4 and TRBJ1-2; D is perhaps TRBD1 (6 bases). Trimming shortened V by 5 bases and J by 0 bases, and 17 bases separated the two germline ends. The germline V gene has CDR1 SGHNT and CDR2 YYREEE (reference sequence). This CDR3 region has 16 residues. CDR3 nucleotide sequence: TGTGCCAGCAGTCTGGTAGGGGGACCTTCTAACTATGGCTACACCTTC. Translation gives CASSLVGGPSNYGYTF.

The chain employs TRBV10-3 and TRBJ1-4; D is ambiguous. V lost 6 bases to trimming and J lost 3 bases, with 17 bases between them. There are 16 residues in the CDR3. Germline CDR1 is ENHRY and CDR2 is SYGVKD. CDR3 bases: TGTGCCATCAGCCCAGGTATCCTCGGGGCTAATGAAAAACTGTTTTTT. This sequence encodes CAISPGILGANEKLFF.

CDR3 sequence reads: CASSLAARTDTQYF. Here the CDR3 DNA reads TGTGCCAGCAGCTTAGCGGCGAGGACAGATACGCAGTATTTT. This chain links TRBV7-9 with TRBJ2-3; D not resolved. The CDR3 covers 14 residues. Trimming took 0 bases from V and 3 from J, leaving 7 bases between them. CDR1 SEHNR and CDR2 FQNEAQ come from the germline V gene (reference sequence).

The J gene is TRBJ2-6, the V gene TRBV19, with D perhaps matching TRBD1 (7 bases). This CDR3 is 16 amino acids long. V gave up 9 bases and J gave up 4 bases, with 19 bases separating them. From germline, CDR1 is LNHDA and CDR2 SQIVND (reference sequence). DNA for the CDR3: TGTGCCAGCCAGGCGGGACAGATAAGGGGGGCCAACGTCCTGACTTTC. This translates into CASQAGQIRGANVLTF.

This clone was recorded only once. An end of the junction differs from the germline gene, which may be a read error. The chain has TRBV6-1 and TRBJ1-2; no firm D call. Germline V lookup: CDR1 MNHNS, CDR2 SASEGT. The CDR3 spans 13 residues. In DNA, the CDR3 is TGTGCCAGCAGGGAAGGTCTCAACTATGGCTACACCTTC. Amino acids: CASREGLNYGYTF.

The gene calls are TRBV3-1 (or the pseudogene TRBV3-2) and TRBJ1-1; D not resolved. CDR1 is LGHDT and CDR2 is YNNKEL in the germline V gene (reference sequence). This CDR3 comprises 14 residues. V dropped 6 bases and J dropped 0 bases, with 11 bases sitting between them. The CDR3 loop reads CASSPSAMNTEAFF. Written as DNA, the CDR3 is TGTGCCAGCAGTCCCTCGGCGATGAACACTGAAGCTTTCTTT.

The chain joins TRBV19 to TRBJ1-5; 7 positions agree with TRBD1. CDR3 length: 14 residues. Trimming cost V 6 bases and J 2 bases; bases outside gene matches: 4. CDR1 LNHDA and CDR2 SQIVND come from the germline V gene (reference sequence). CDR3 in DNA: TGTGCCAGTAGGTTGACAGGGCGCAATCAGCCCCAGCATTTT. It translates to CASRLTGRNQPQHF.

J is TRBJ2-2 and V is TRBV27, with a possible D match to TRBD1 (5 bases). CDR3 length equals 16 residues. CDR1 MNHEY and CDR2 SMNVEV come from the germline V gene (reference sequence). Trimming removed 7 bases at V and 0 bases at J, with 15 bases between. CDR3 in DNA: TGTGCCAGCAAAGGAAGCAGGGCCACGAACACCGGGGAGCTGTTTTTT. Protein: CASKGSRATNTGELFF.

The chain employs TRBV7-2 and TRBJ1-3, with D perhaps matching TRBD1 (5 bases). Trimming removed 5 bases at V and 4 bases at J, with 15 bases between. This CDR3 comprises 15 residues. In germline, CDR1 is SGHTA, CDR2 FQGNSA. DNA of the CDR3: TGTGCCAGCAGCCCCCGAGGAGGGACGGGAAACACCATATATTTT. This codes for CASSPRGGTGNTIYF. The full variable domain, rest sourced from reference TRBV7-2 and TRBJ1-3, is GAGVSQSPSNKVTEKGKDVELRCDPISGHTALYWYRQSLGQGLEFLIYFQGNSAPDKSGLPSDRFSAERTGGSVSTLTIQRTQQEDSAVYLCASSPRGGTGNTIYFGEGSWLTVV.

This clone was seen a handful of times. The chain uses TRBV5-1 and TRBJ2-2; TRBD1 is a possible D gene (6 bases). CDR3 length: 15 amino acids. V dropped 0 bases and J dropped 4 bases, with 10 bases sitting between them. Germline assignment: CDR1 SGHRS and CDR2 YFSETQ. CDR3 in DNA: TGCGCCAGCAGCTTGGCAGGGGCGGGCACCGGGGAGCTGTTTTTT. Its protein is CASSLAGAGTGELFF.

This clone was detected once. The gene calls are TRBV7-9 and TRBJ1-1; the D gene is possibly TRBD1 (5 bases). Germline values: CDR1 SEHNR, CDR2 FQNEAQ (reference sequence). Trimming cost V 11 bases and J 1 base, with 14 bases left between them. The CDR3 sequence is 13 residues long. CDR3 coding DNA: TGTGCCGGGGACGAGGGGAGGAACACTGAAGCTTTCTTT. This encodes CAGDEGRNTEAFF.

The rearrangement links TRBV28 to TRBJ1-3, with no clear D. The CDR3 runs to 16 residues. In germline, CDR1 is MDHEN, CDR2 SYDVKM. Between the trimmed V and J ends, which lost 6 bases and 0 bases, there was a span of 15 bases. CDR3 in DNA: TGTGCCAGCAGCCCTATGGACGGGAGCTCTGGAAACACCATATATTTT. It codes for CASSPMDGSSGNTIYF. Together with reference TRBV28 and TRBJ1-3, the CDR3 gives the full variable domain: DVKVTQSSRYLVKRTGEKVFLECVQDMDHENMFWYRQDPGLGLRLIYFSYDVKMKEKGDIPEGYSVSREKKERFSLILESASTNQTSMYLCASSPMDGSSGNTIYFGEGSWLTVV.

This chain joins TRBV9 and TRBJ2-1; the D gene is possibly TRBD2 (5 bases). This CDR3 contains 15 residues. The germline V and J ends were trimmed by 4 bases and 0 bases, with 11 bases remaining between them. Germline V gives CDR1 SGDLS, CDR2 YYNGEE. CDR3 nucleotide sequence: TGTGCCAGCAGCCCCCGAGAGGGCTCCTACAATGAGCAGTTCTTC. The encoded protein is CASSPREGSYNEQFF.

The chain employs TRBV5-1 and TRBJ1-4; 10 positions agree with TRBD1. Looked up from germline, CDR1 is SGHRS and CDR2 is YFSETQ. The trim removed 0 bases at V and 8 bases at J, leaving 4 bases unmatched. This CDR3 is 15 amino acids long. As DNA, the CDR3 is TGCGCCAGCAGCTTGGACGGACAGGGGGGCGAAAAACTGTTTTTT. Amino acid sequence: CASSLDGQGGEKLFF.

The rearrangement links TRBV2 to TRBJ1-4; the D gene is possibly TRBD1 (5 bases). Trimming removed 8 bases at V and 7 bases at J, with 14 bases between. CDR1 is SNHLY, CDR2 FYNNEI, per germline. The CDR3 length is 13 residues. CDR3 sequence reads: CASAGYIVEKLFF. CDR3 DNA sequence: TGTGCCAGCGCAGGGTACATCGTTGAAAAACTGTTTTTT.

The chain couples TRBV2 to TRBJ1-2, with 9 bases fitting TRBD1. The CDR3 loop spans 13 amino acids. V lost 5 bases, J lost 3 bases, and 1 base stayed unmatched. CDR1 and CDR2 from the germline V gene are SNHLY and FYNNEI. The CDR3 loop is CASSTGGDYGYTF. The CDR3 DNA follows: TGTGCCAGCAGTACAGGGGGCGACTATGGCTACACCTTC.

At least ten counts were recorded for this clone. The chain couples TRBV5-6 to TRBJ2-1, with D possibly matching TRBD2 (5 bases). This CDR3 is 14 amino acids long. V lost 0 bases and J 4 bases, leaving 8 bases between the germline ends. The germline V gene has CDR1 SGHDT and CDR2 YYEEEE. This CDR3 is CASSLGGYYNEQFF. CDR3 nucleotides: TGTGCCAGCAGCTTGGGAGGGTATTACAATGAGCAGTTCTTC.

The chain joins TRBV29-1 to TRBJ1-1; TRBD1 matches at 8 bases. V lost 6 bases and J lost 10; bases outside the gene matches: 7. This CDR3 is built from 11 residues. CDR1 SQVTM and CDR2 ANQGSEA come from the germline V gene. For the CDR3, the DNA is TGCAGCGTAGGACAGGGTAGTGCAGCTTTCTTT. Protein: CSVGQGSAAFF. The variable domain in full, with the rest retrieved from reference TRBV29-1 and TRBJ1-1, is SAVISQKPSRDICQRGTSLTIQCQVDSQVTMMFWYRQQPGQSLTLIATANQGSEATYESGFVIDKFPISRPNLTFSTLTVSNMSPEDSSIYLCSVGQGSAAFFGQGTRLTVV.

The rearrangement joins TRBV5-1 to TRBJ2-7; D not certain. This CDR3 region has 15 residues. Trimming cost V 0 bases and J 0 bases, with 10 bases left between them. The germline CDR1 and CDR2 sequences are SGHRS and YFSETQ. For the CDR3, the DNA is TGCGCCAGCAGCTTGGGTGGCGGTAACTCCTACGAGCAGTACTTC. The encoded protein is CASSLGGGNSYEQYF.